This TCR beta chain was sequenced for a study of beta chain features in type 1 diabetes. This clone was found a few times. Deletions cut 0 bases from V and 7 bases from J, with 12 bases between. This CDR3 is 14 amino acids long. Germline V lookup: CDR1 GTSNPN, CDR2 SVGIG (reference sequence). Isolated RNA was reverse transcribed in full, so expressed TCRB transcripts were sequenced. This table comes from immunoSEQ multiplex PCR, and its TCRdb copy is limited to in-frame clones, with some not included. The sample carries hundreds of thousands of clones, roughly 31% recorded once. The source material was naive CD4+ T cells from blood. The receptor comes from a man aged 18 to 30 in good health. The V call is TRBV30, the J call TRBJ2-2, with D perhaps TRBD2 (6 bases). CDR3 coding DNA: TGTGCCTGGAGTGTTCGGAGGGCCGGCGGGGAGCTGTTTTTT. Amino acids: CAWSVRRAGGELFF.